The T cell receptor beta chain under discussion was sequenced for a study of metastatic and nonmetastatic thyroid tumors. Study-level information: Repertoire comparison spanned blood and tumor or nodule tissue of malignant and benign thyroid patients.

The CDR3 covers 15 residues. V lost 6 bases, J lost 3 bases, and 20 bases lay in between. CDR1 DFQATT and CDR2 SNEGSKA come from the germline V gene (reference sequence). Patients had received no treatment of any kind before thyroid surgery. A note on this clone: The antigen is unknown.

TCRdb re-analyzed the PCR reads using MiXCR. The data contain about 34,000 clones, approximately 34% of them singletons. Study-wide results and limits: A significant increase in TCR beta diversity was reportedly seen in malignant thyroid tumors relative to benign nodules, in blood and tumor.

The specimen was tumor tissue. This sequence was found in a female donor with papillary thyroid cancer or a benign thyroid nodule (not recorded which). Some clones in this sample may be carry-over from other donors' samples. V usage is TRBV20-1 and J usage is TRBJ2-5; either TRBD1 or TRBD2 may fit D (5 bases each). CDR3 sequence (DNA): TGCAGTGCGGGCCGGGGCTTCGAAGAGAAAGAGACCCAGTACTTC. This encodes CSAGRGFEEKETQYF.